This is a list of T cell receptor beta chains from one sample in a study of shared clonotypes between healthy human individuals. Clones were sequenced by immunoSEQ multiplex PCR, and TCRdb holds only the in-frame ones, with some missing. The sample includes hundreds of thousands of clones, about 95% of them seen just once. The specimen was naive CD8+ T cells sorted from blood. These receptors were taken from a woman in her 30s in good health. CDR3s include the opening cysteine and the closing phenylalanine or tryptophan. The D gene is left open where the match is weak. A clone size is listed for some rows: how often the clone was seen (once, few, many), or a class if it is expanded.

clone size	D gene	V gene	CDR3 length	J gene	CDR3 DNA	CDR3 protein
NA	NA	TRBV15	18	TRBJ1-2	TGTGCCACCAGCAGAGTCGGGCCCAGATCCTCTGTGGGGGGTGGCTACACCTTC	CATSRVGPRSSVGGGYTF
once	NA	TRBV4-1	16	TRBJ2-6	TGCGCCAGCAGCCAAGGTTTGACAGGAAACGCCAACGTCCTGACTTTC	CASSQGLTGNANVLTF
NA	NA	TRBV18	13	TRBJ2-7	TGTGCCAGCTCGCCAGATGGGTCCGACGAGCAGTACTTC	CASSPDGSDEQYF
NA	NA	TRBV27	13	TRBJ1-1	TGTGCCAGCAGTGCGACTGGGAGGACTGAAGCTTTCTTT	CASSATGRTEAFF
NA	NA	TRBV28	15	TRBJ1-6	TGTGCCAGCACCTTGGAGGGGGATTATAATTCACCCCTCCACTTT	CASTLEGDYNSPLHF
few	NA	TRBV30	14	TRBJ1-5	TGTGCCTGGAGTGCGACAGCGTCCGATCAGCCCCAGCATTTT	CAWSATASDQPQHF
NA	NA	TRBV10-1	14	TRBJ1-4	TGCGCCACCCATGACGGCCCTAAGGGTGAAAAACTGTTTTTT	CATHDGPKGEKLFF
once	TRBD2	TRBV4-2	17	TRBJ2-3	TGTGCCAGCAGGATCATAGCGGGAGGGCGTAGCACAGATACGCAGTATTTT	CASRIIAGGRSTDTQYF
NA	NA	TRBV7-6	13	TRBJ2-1	TGTGCCAGCAGCTTAGACAACTACAATGAGCAGTTCTTC	CASSLDNYNEQFF
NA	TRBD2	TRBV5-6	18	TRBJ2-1	TGTGCCAGCAGCTTCCGGGGACTAGTCATATCGGGGCGGGATGAGCAGTTCTTC	CASSFRGLVISGRDEQFF
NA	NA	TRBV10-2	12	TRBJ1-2	TGCGCCAGCAGTGAGTCCGGGTACGGCTACACCTTC	CASSESGYGYTF
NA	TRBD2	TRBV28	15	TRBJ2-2	TGTGCCAGCAGGGTAGCGGGAGGGCCGACCGGGGAGCTGTTTTTT	CASRVAGGPTGELFF
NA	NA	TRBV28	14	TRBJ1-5	TGTGCCAGCAGTTTAGTCGGGGGCCCAACGTCCCAGCATTTT	CASSLVGGPTSQHF
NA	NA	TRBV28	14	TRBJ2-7	TGTGCCAGCAGTTTCCCGGGACAAACCTACGAGCAGTACTTC	CASSFPGQTYEQYF
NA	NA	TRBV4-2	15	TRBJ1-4	TGTGCCAGCAGCCAAATAGGCGGGGGTAATGAAAAACTGTTTTTT	CASSQIGGGNEKLFF
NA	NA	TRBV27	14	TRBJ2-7	TGTGCCAGCAGTTTTTTCGGGAGCGTTAACGAGCAGTACTTC	CASSFFGSVNEQYF
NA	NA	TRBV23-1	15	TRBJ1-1	TGCGCCAGCAGTCAATCGAGGCAGCGGTACACTGAAGCTTTCTTT	CASSQSRQRYTEAFF
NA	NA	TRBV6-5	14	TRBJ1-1	TGTGCCAGCAGTTACTCGACCGGGGGTCCTGAAGCTTTCTTT	CASSYSTGGPEAFF
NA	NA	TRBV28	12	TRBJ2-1	TGTGCCAGCAGTTTAAGGCGGTATGAGCAGTTCTTC	CASSLRRYEQFF
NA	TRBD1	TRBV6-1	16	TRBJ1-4	TGTGCCAGCAGTGAAGGAGGATACAGGGGAAATGAAAAACTGTTTTTT	CASSEGGYRGNEKLFF
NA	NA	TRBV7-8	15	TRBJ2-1	TGTGCCAGCAGCTCACCGGAGCCCTCCGGCGGTGAGCAGTTCTTC	CASSSPEPSGGEQFF
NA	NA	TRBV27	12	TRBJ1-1	TGTGCCAGCAGTTTCCAGGGAACTGAAGCTTTCTTT	CASSFQGTEAFF
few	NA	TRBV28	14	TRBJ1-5	TGTGCCAGCAGTTTATCGACGGGCAATCAGCCCCAGCATTTT	CASSLSTGNQPQHF
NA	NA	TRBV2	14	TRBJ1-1	TGTGCCAGCATAACCATCCTTGGATGGACTGAAGCTTTCTTT	CASITILGWTEAFF
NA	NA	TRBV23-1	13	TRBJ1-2	TGCGCCAGCAGTCAAGGGCCAAACTATGGCTACACCTTC	CASSQGPNYGYTF
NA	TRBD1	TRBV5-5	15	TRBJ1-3	TGTGCCAGCAGCTCCACAGGGGCGGGTGGAAACACCATATATTTT	CASSSTGAGGNTIYF
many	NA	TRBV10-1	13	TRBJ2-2	TGCGCCAGCAGTGAACCGTTGTCCGGGGAGCTGTTTTTT	CASSEPLSGELFF